This T cell receptor (beta chain) was captured by sequencing in a study of early T cells in non-severe SARS-CoV-2 infection (dated by TCRdb to the early 2020s). For context, the study as a whole: Bulk RNA from unsorted whole blood was used for TCR sequencing, so alpha and beta chains could not be paired.

With respect to this clonotype: This receptor's antigen is unknown. No quality values exist for individual bases; no much larger clone is one base distant.

Summary of the overall study and its limitations: VDJdb matching was skewed toward anti-spike CD8 responses and likely underestimated virus-specific expansions, missing private and CD4 specificities.

The library was built by means of 5' RACE. The sequencing machine was a NextSeq 500. To correct for sequencing error and PCR bias, the TCR library protocol tagged individual cDNA molecules with unique molecular identifiers. Both TCR alpha and beta chains were sequenced, and tight co-correlation was observed between alpha and beta sequence abundances in each sample. As for the original processing: Decombinator V4 was used to annotate the V gene, J gene and CDR3 of the TCR sequences. Expanded TCRs were defined as changing significantly between any two time points under a Poisson model with p below 0.0001. Abundances of TCRs were expressed as counts per million after normalisation to the total number of TCRs sequenced in each sample. MAIT TCRs were defined by TRAV1-2 paired with TRAJ12, TRAJ20 or TRAJ33, and iNKT TCRs by TRAV10 paired with TRAJ18. VDJdb, accessed 1 November 2021, was searched for CMV, EBV and SARS-CoV-2 annotated TCRs, excluding TCRs annotated for multiple antigens. The public reads were reprocessed in TCRdb via fastp at Q25 and MiXCR, keeping in-frame beta chains. Here each entry gathers all rows of one CDR3 protein and keeps the most common genes and DNA. The V and J calls and clone size come from TCRdb's table, not from the authors' own analysis. The sample data list around 40,000 distinct CDR3 sequences, and 9.5% to 13% of these were observed just once. Less than 25% of the sample is taken by the ten largest.

Set within a cohort of healthcare workers in London, UK, this nested case-control study involved weekly PCR testing of nasopharyngeal swabs along with blood sampling. Healthcare workers were enrolled in the week of the UK lockdown, from 23 to 31 March 2020, and were followed every week for up to roughly 15 weeks. The cysteine opens and the phenylalanine closes a CDR3 of 15 amino acids. Only the CDR3 portion is preserved as DNA: 45 bases, with reading frame beginning at the first base. The germline V gene provides CDR1 MDHEN and CDR2 SYDVKM. V was cut back by 6 bases and J by 0 bases, leaving a gap of 12 bases between them.

Specimen: whole blood. The V gene is TRBV28 and the J gene is TRBJ2-1; perhaps TRBD2 is the D gene, with 5 bases matching. This receptor was obtained from an adult who was a healthcare worker with PCR-confirmed SARS-CoV-2 infection or an uninfected control (not recorded which). For the CDR3, the sequence is CASSGLPSSYNEQFF. Read as DNA, the sequence is TGTGCCAGCAGCGGACTCCCAAGCTCCTACAATGAGCAGTTCTTC.